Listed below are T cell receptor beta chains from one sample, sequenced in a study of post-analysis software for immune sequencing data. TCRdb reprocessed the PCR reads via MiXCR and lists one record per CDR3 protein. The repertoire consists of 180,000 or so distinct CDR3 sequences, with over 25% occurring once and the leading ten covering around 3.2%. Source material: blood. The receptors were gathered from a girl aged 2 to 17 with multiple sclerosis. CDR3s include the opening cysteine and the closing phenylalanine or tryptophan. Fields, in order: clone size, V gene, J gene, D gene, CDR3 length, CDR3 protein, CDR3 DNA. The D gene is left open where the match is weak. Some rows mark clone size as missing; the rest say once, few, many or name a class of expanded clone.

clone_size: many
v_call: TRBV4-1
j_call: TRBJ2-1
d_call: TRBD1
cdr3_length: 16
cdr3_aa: CASSPFPGQGYNEQFF
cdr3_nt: TGCGCCAGCAGCCCCTTCCCGGGACAGGGGTACAATGAGCAGTTCTTC

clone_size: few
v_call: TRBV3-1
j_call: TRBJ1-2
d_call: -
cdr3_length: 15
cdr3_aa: CASSHPKRGIYGYTF
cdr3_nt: TGTGCCAGCAGCCACCCGAAAAGGGGGATTTATGGCTACACCTTC

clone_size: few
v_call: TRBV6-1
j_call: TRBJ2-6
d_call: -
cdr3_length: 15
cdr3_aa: CASSERLSGANVLTF
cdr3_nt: TGTGCCAGCAGTGAACGTCTCTCTGGGGCCAACGTCCTGACTTTC

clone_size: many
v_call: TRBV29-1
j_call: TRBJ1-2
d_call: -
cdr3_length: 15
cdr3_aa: CSVDPGWTLRYGYTF
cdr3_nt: TGCAGCGTTGATCCAGGGTGGACTCTTCGTTATGGCTACACCTTC

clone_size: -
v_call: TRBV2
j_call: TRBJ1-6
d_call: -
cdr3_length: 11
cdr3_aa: CASRDNSPLHF
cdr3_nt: TGTGCCAGCAGGGATAATTCACCCCTCCACTTT

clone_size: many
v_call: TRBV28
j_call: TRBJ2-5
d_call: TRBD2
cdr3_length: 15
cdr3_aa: CASSLLSSGGETQYF
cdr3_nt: TGTGCCAGCAGTTTATTGTCTAGCGGAGGGGAGACCCAGTACTTC

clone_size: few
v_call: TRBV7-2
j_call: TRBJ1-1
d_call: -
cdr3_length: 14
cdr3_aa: CASSFKVGNTEAFF
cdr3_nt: TGTGCCAGCAGTTTTAAAGTCGGGAACACTGAAGCTTTCTTT

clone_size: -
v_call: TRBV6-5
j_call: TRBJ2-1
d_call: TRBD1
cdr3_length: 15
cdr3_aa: CASSPTGGWNNEQFF
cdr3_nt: TGTGCCAGCAGTCCTACAGGGGGGTGGAACAATGAGCAGTTCTTC

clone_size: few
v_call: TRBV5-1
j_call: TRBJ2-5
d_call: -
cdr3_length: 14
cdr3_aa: CASSPDTPGETQYF
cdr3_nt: TGCGCCAGCAGCCCTGACACCCCGGGGGAGACCCAGTACTTC

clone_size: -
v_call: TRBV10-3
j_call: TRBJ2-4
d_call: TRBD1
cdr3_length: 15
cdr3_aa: CAISESGTGLVEQYF
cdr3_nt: TGTGCCATCAGTGAGTCGGGGACAGGTTTGGTAGAGCAGTACTTC